The clone carrying this TCR beta chain was observed many times. The data derive from a study of T-cell reconstitution after alpha-beta-depleted transplantation in children. CDR1 and CDR2 (germline): DFQATT, SNEGSKA (reference sequence). Trimming took 3 bases from V and 5 from J; bases not matched to a gene: 8. The CDR3 is made up of 15 amino acids. Construction of the TCRbeta library involved unique molecular identifiers. TCRdb re-called the PCR reads with MiXCR, one entry per CDR3 protein. The repertoire holds 600,000 to 700,000 distinct CDR3 sequences, with around 17% as singletons. The receptor comes from a human donor who donated a stem cell graft to a child with acute myeloid leukemia. The sequencing here drew on PBMCs from the stem cell graft donor, taken from the stem cell graft. The rearrangement joins TRBV20-1 to TRBJ1-4, with TRBD1 matching 8 bases. CDR3: CSARTGETANEKLFF. The CDR3 nucleotides are TGCAGTGCTAGGACAGGGGAGACAGCGAATGAAAAACTGTTTTTT.